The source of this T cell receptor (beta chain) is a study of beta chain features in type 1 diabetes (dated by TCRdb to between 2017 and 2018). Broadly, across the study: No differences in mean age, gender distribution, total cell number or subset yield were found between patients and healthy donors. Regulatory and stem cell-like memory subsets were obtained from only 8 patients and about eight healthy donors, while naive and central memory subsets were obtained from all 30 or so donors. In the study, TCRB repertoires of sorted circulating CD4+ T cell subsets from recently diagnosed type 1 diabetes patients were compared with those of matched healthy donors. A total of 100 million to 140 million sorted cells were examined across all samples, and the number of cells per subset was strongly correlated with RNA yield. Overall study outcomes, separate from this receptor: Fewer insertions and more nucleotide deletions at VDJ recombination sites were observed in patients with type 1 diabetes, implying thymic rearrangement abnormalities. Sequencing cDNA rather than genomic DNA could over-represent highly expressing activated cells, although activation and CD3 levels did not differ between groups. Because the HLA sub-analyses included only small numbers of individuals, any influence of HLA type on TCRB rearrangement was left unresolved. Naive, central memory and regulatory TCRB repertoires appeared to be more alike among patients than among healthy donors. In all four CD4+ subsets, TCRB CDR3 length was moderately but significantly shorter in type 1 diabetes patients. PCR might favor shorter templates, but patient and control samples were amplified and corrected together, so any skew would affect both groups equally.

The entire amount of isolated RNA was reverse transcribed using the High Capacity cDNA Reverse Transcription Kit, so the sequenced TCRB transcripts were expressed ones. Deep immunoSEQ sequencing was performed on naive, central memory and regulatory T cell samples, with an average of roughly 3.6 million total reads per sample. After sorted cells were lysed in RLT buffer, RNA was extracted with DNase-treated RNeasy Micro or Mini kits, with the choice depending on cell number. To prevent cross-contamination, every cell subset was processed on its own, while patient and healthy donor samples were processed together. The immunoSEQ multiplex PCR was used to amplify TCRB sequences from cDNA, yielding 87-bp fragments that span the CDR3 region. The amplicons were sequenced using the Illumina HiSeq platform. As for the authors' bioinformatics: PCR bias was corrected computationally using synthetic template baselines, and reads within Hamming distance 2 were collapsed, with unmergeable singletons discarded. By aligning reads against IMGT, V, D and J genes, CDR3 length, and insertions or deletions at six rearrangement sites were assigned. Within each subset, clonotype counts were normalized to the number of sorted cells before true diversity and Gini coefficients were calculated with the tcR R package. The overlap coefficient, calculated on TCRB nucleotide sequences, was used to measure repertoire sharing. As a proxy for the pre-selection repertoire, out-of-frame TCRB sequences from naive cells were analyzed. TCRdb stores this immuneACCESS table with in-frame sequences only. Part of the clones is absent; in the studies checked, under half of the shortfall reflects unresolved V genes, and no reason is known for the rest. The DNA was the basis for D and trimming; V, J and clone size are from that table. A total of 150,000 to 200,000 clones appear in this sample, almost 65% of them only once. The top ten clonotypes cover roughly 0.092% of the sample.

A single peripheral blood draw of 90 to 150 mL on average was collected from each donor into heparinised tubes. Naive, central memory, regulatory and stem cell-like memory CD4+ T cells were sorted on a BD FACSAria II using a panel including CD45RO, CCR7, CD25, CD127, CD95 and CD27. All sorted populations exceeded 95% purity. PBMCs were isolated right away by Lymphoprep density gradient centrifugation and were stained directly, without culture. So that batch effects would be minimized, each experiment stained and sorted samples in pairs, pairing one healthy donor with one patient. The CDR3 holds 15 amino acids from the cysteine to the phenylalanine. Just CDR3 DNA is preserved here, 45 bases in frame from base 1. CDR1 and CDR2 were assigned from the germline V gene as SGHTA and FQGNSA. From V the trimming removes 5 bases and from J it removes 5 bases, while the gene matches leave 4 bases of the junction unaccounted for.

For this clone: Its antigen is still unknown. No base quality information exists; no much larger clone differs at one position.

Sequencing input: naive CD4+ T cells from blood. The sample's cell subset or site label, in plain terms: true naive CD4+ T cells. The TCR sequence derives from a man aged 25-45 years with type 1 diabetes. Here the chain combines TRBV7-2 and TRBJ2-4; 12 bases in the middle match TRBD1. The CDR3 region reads CASSPGQGAQNIQYF. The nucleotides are TGTGCCAGCAGCCCGGGACAGGGGGCCCAAAACATTCAGTACTTC. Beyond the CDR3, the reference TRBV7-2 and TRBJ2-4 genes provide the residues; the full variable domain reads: GAGVSQSPSNKVTEKGKDVELRCDPISGHTALYWYRQSLGQGLEFLIYFQGNSAPDKSGLPSDRFSAERTGGSVSTLTIQRTQQEDSAVYLCASSPGQGAQNIQYFGAGTRLSVL.